The clone carrying this T cell receptor (beta chain) was recorded a few times. This entry is derived from a study of blood T cell repertoires in COVID-19. Study details: The samples span acute and convalescent COVID-19 from the United States, Italy and Spain. In each case, the material was cDNA or gDNA derived from T cells, B-cell-depleted T cells, or PBMCs.

In the original processing: Using reference gene primer amplification, nucleated cell counts were estimated. Repertoires were generated with immunoSEQ multiplex PCR, while TCRdb's copy carries only in-frame clones and drops some. D and trimming come from the DNA, and the V and J calls and clone size come from that table. This table has a few hundred thousand clones, around four fifths appearing once. The TCR originated in a woman between 45 and 60 years old with active or convalescent COVID-19. The sample comprised peripheral blood.

The CDR3, as DNA: TGTGCCAGCAGCTTAGCGGGGACATCTTCCTATGAGCAGTTCTTC. Translating it yields CASSLAGTSSYEQFF. J is TRBJ2-1 and V is TRBV11-2; D is perhaps TRBD1 (6 bases). With 1 base removed from V and 8 bases from J, the gap between germline ends came to 15 bases. This CDR3 comprises 15 residues. Germline V gene lookup returns CDR1 SGHAT and CDR2 FQNNGV.